Below are 12 T cell receptor beta chains sequenced from a single sample in a study of cytomegalovirus exposure and HLA in healthy donors. The PCR employed 60 Vbeta primers together with 13 Jbeta primers. Clones were read by immunoSEQ multiplex PCR, and TCRdb kept only the in-frame ones, dropping some. The sample has approximately 160,000 clones; 55% to 80% are singletons. Specimen: PBMCs. These receptors were obtained from a young woman in good health and CMV-seropositive.

This clone appeared a few times. The V call is TRBV29-1, the J call TRBJ2-7; a weak D match, TRBD1 (5 bases). The germline gives CDR1 SQVTM, CDR2 ANQGSEA. This CDR3 is built from 16 residues. V gave up 7 bases and J gave up 3 bases, with 25 bases separating them. CDR3 DNA: TGCAGCGCTACCACATCGGTTGACAGACCCCACTACGAGCAGTACTTC. It encodes CSATTSVDRPHYEQYF.

The V call is TRBV7-2, the J call TRBJ2-2, with D possibly TRBD2 on 6 matching bases. The CDR3 consists of 15 residues. Per the germline V gene, CDR1 is SGHTA and CDR2 is FQGNSA. Deletions cut 1 base from V and 6 bases from J, with 12 bases between. CDR3 sequence: CASSLVRGRSGELFF. DNA of the CDR3: TGTGCCAGCAGCTTAGTGCGGGGACGTTCCGGGGAGCTGTTTTTT.

This clone occurred a few times. The genes are TRBV5-1 and TRBJ2-2; TRBD2 agrees at 8 bases. This CDR3 contains 17 residues. V trimming: 1 base; J trimming: 5 bases; junction bases outside the gene matches: 10. The germline V gene encodes CDR1 SGHRS and CDR2 YFSETQ. This chain's CDR3 is CASSLFAAGVGTGELFF. As DNA, the CDR3 is TGCGCCAGCAGCTTGTTTGCAGCGGGAGTCGGAACCGGGGAGCTGTTTTTT.

The CDR3 DNA is TGTGCCAGCGGACAGGGGAGGAACACTGAAGCTTTCTTT. Protein sequence: CASGQGRNTEAFF. The chain employs TRBV5-6 and TRBJ1-1; 9 bases agree with TRBD1. Looked up from germline, CDR1 is SGHDT and CDR2 is YYEEEE. This CDR3 comprises 13 residues. With V trimmed by 7 bases and J by 1 base, 2 bases remained unmatched.

The DNA for the CDR3 is TGTGCCAGCAGTTTACGGGGGTCCTACAATGAGCAGTTCTTC. Translating it yields CASSLRGSYNEQFF. The chain has TRBV27 and TRBJ2-1, with D perhaps TRBD2 (6 bases). Germline V lookup: CDR1 MNHEY, CDR2 SMNVEV (reference sequence). The CDR3 totals 14 residues. Trimming pared 2 bases from V and 1 base from J, leaving 6 bases between.

This clone was seen only a few times. The chain is built from TRBV5-6 and TRBJ2-7, with TRBD2 identical over 7 bases. Germline CDR1 and CDR2: SGHDT and YYEEEE. The length of the CDR3 is 12 residues. The V segment lost 4 bases and the J segment 7 bases; nucleotides outside the gene matches: 5. CDR3 sequence: CASSRREWEQYF. CDR3 in DNA: TGTGCCAGCAGCCGGCGGGAGTGGGAGCAGTACTTC.

The rearrangement joins TRBV18 to TRBJ1-1; tentatively, D is TRBD1 (6 bases). The CDR3 is 13 residues long. V shed 1 base and J shed 4 bases, with 7 bases lying between them. The germline V gene has CDR1 KGHSH and CDR2 LQKENI. DNA for the CDR3: TGTGCCAGCTCACCACGAGGGGGCACTGAAGCTTTCTTT. It encodes CASSPRGGTEAFF.

The chain uses TRBV7-9 and TRBJ2-3, with D possibly being TRBD2 (5 bases). Per the germline V gene, CDR1 is SEHNR and CDR2 is FQNEAQ (reference sequence). The CDR3 loop spans 15 amino acids. V dropped 2 bases and J dropped 10 bases, with 19 bases sitting between them. This CDR3 is CASSLTRAGSLAQYF. CDR3 sequence (DNA): TGTGCCAGCAGCTTAACCCGGGCGGGCAGTCTTGCGCAGTATTTT.

This clone was seen once. The chain recombines TRBV9 with TRBJ1-2, with 10 bases fitting TRBD1. The CDR3 sequence is 14 residues long. V shed 3 bases and J 6 bases; nucleotides not matched to a gene: 5. Germline V gene data show CDR1 as SGDLS and CDR2 as YYNGEE. The CDR3 bases are TGTGCCAGCAGCGATGGACAGGGGGACAATGGCTACACCTTC. Its translation: CASSDGQGDNGYTF.

The chain links TRBV6-1 to TRBJ1-2; D may be TRBD1 (6 bases). Germline V lookup: CDR1 MNHNS, CDR2 SASEGT. V lost 8 bases and J lost 4, with 11 bases in between. The CDR3 is made up of 12 amino acids. CDR3: CASRGGAYGYTF. In DNA form, the CDR3 reads TGTGCCAGCCGAGGGGGGGCCTATGGCTACACCTTC.

CDR3 region: CASSEATPWSRANSPLHF. The CDR3 nucleotides read TGTGCCAGCAGTGAAGCGACCCCCTGGTCCAGGGCTAATTCACCCCTCCACTTT. V gene TRBV2 combines with J gene TRBJ1-6, with a possible D match to TRBD1 (5 bases). V lost 0 bases and J 6 bases, leaving 18 bases between the germline ends. The CDR3 is 18 amino acids. Germline CDR1 reads SNHLY; CDR2 reads FYNNEI.

The CDR3 nucleotides read TGTGCCTGGAGTGTACTCGTAGGGGGAGCCACTGAAGCTTTCTTT. Translated, it gives CAWSVLVGGATEAFF. The chain employs TRBV30 and TRBJ1-1; perhaps TRBD1 as D (6 bases). Trimming took off 0 bases at V and 4 bases at J, with 15 bases between the two ends. Germline V gene lookup returns CDR1 GTSNPN and CDR2 SVGIG (reference sequence). This CDR3 is 15 amino acids long.